Each of the 10 T cell receptor beta chains below was sequenced from the same sample in a study of long-term antiretroviral therapy in people with HIV. Running of the v3.0 immunoSEQ assay took place at survey level. The data were produced by immunoSEQ multiplex PCR, yet TCRdb's version contains in-frame clones alone and is incomplete. The sample yields 20,000 to 25,000 clones, around three quarters seen once. The input for sequencing was unsorted PBMCs, taken 4.1 years after starting antiretroviral therapy. These receptors were obtained from a woman aged 40 to 50 with HIV.

This clone was seen more than once but under ten times. V usage is TRBV7-9 and J usage is TRBJ1-2, with D tentatively TRBD1 (6 bases). CDR3 size: 13 residues. Germline CDR1 reads SEHNR; CDR2 reads FQNEAQ (reference sequence). The V end was cut by 3 bases, the J end by 3 bases, with 8 bases between. The CDR3 nucleotides are TGTGCCAGCAGCTTTACAGGGTACTATGGCTACACCTTC. Its translation is CASSFTGYYGYTF.

The V gene is TRBV7-9, the J gene TRBJ2-3; 10 bases map to TRBD2. Germline loops: CDR1 SEHNR, CDR2 FQNEAQ (reference sequence). V dropped 3 bases and J dropped 2; count of bases not matched to a gene: 8. This CDR3 region has 17 residues. CDR3 in amino acids: CASSFMGLAKDTDTQYF. The CDR3 coding sequence is TGTGCCAGCAGCTTTATGGGACTAGCGAAAGACACAGATACGCAGTATTTT.

The gene calls are TRBV5-4 and TRBJ1-3, with D possibly TRBD1 on 6 matching bases. Germline assignment: CDR1 SGHNT and CDR2 YYREEE (reference sequence). The CDR3 runs to 14 residues. Trimming stripped 4 bases from V and 0 bases from J, with 8 bases between. The CDR3 sequence: CASSEDSSGNTIYF. The CDR3 nucleotides read TGTGCCAGCAGCGAGGACAGCTCTGGAAACACCATATATTTT.

The chain employs TRBV2 and TRBJ2-3; D call uncertain. The CDR3 spans 14 residues. V lost 4 bases to trimming and J lost 0 bases, with 8 bases between them. The germline V gene has CDR1 SNHLY and CDR2 FYNNEI. CDR3 amino acids: CASSASFSTDTQYF. In DNA, the CDR3 is TGTGCCAGCAGTGCTTCCTTTAGCACAGATACGCAGTATTTT.

The chain employs TRBV18 and TRBJ1-3, with 7 bases that match TRBD1. This CDR3 is built from 17 residues. Trimming took 0 bases from V and 3 from J; bases not matched to a gene: 8. CDR1 and CDR2 from the germline V gene are KGHSH and LQKENI. This CDR3 is CASSPPSQGLFGNTIYF. The CDR3 nucleotides are TGTGCCAGCTCACCACCGTCACAGGGGTTGTTTGGAAACACCATATATTTT.

The chain is built from TRBV2 and TRBJ2-2, with 8 bases matching TRBD1. CDR3 length: 14 amino acids. Germline loops: CDR1 SNHLY, CDR2 FYNNEI. With V trimmed by 6 bases and J by 3 bases, 3 bases remained unmatched. The CDR3: CASRGQVDTGELFF. The CDR3 bases are TGTGCCAGCAGGGGACAGGTTGACACCGGGGAGCTGTTTTTT.

This chain joins TRBV6-5 and TRBJ2-1, with unresolved D. V lost 4 bases to trimming and J lost 2 bases, with 9 bases between them. This CDR3 has 14 amino acids. CDR1 is MNHEY, CDR2 SVGAGI, per germline. The DNA of the CDR3 is TGTGCCAGCAGTTTGGCCTCAGCCTACAATGAGCAGTTCTTC. Its translation: CASSLASAYNEQFF.

This chain uses TRBV5-4 with TRBJ1-4; D unresolved. This CDR3 has 13 residues. V was cut by 4 bases and J by 0 bases, with 4 bases left in between. Per germline, CDR1 SGHNT and CDR2 YYREEE (reference sequence). The CDR3: CASSLATNEKLFF. CDR3 bases: TGTGCCAGCAGCCTTGCAACTAATGAAAAACTGTTTTTT.

The CDR3 DNA reads as TGTGCCAGCAGCCTATCGGATAGCAATCAGCCCCAGCATTTT. Its protein is CASSLSDSNQPQHF. The chain has TRBV9 and TRBJ1-5; D is undetermined. V lost 4 bases to trimming and J lost 0 bases, with 8 bases between them. Germline lookup yields CDR1 SGDLS and CDR2 YYNGEE. The CDR3 consists of 14 residues.

In DNA form, the CDR3 reads TGTGCCAGCAGCCGATCGACTAGTAATGAGCAGTTCTTC. Translated, it gives CASSRSTSNEQFF. This chain joins TRBV14 and TRBJ2-1, with a tentative D call TRBD2 (6 bases). The CDR3 is 13 residues long. Germline CDR1 is SGHDN and CDR2 is FVKESK. Deletions cut 4 bases from V and 7 bases from J, with 11 bases between.